The rows below give T cell receptor beta chains drawn from one sample of a study of T cells in Graves' hyperthyroidism and ophthalmopathy. TCRdb re-called the multiplex PCR reads through MiXCR, storing one row per CDR3 protein. The repertoire holds roughly 380,000 distinct CDR3 sequences, with roughly 14% as singletons. The specimen sequenced was blood. The receptors stem from a woman between 55 and 75 years old with Graves' hyperthyroidism. Both conserved end residues are part of each CDR3. D genes are given only for firm matches. Where a row states a size, it is once, few, many or the class of an expanded clone; other rows omit it.

V gene	J gene	clone size	D gene	CDR3 protein	CDR3 DNA
TRBV11-2	TRBJ2-5	many	-	CASSFNRETQYF	TGTGCCAGCAGCTTCAACAGAGAGACCCAGTACTTC
TRBV29-1	TRBJ2-5	many	TRBD1	CSAAWDRARETQYF	TGCAGCGCGGCCTGGGACAGGGCAAGGGAGACCCAGTACTTC
TRBV24-1	TRBJ2-3	many	TRBD2	CATRDKPSGNNPGTQYF	TGTGCCACCAGGGACAAGCCCAGCGGGAACAACCCGGGGACGCAGTATTTT
TRBV5-5	TRBJ2-3	few	-	CASPPDGARADTQYF	TGTGCCAGCCCCCCCGATGGGGCTAGGGCAGATACGCAGTATTTT
TRBV12-3/TRBV12-4	TRBJ2-1	many	TRBD2	CASSLGAGGGNEQFF	TGTGCCAGCAGTTTGGGAGCGGGAGGGGGCAATGAGCAGTTCTTC
TRBV20-1	TRBJ1-4	many	TRBD1	CSARQGGEKKLFF	TGCAGTGCTAGACAGGGGGGGGAGAAAAAACTGTTTTTT
TRBV29-1	TRBJ2-1	-	-	CSVEDWRESSYNEQFF	TGCAGCGTTGAAGATTGGCGTGAGAGCTCCTACAATGAGCAGTTCTTC
TRBV27	TRBJ2-3	-	TRBD2	CASSVGLAGGYVADTQYF	TGTGCCAGCAGTGTGGGACTAGCGGGAGGATATGTGGCAGATACGCAGTATTTT
TRBV5-1	TRBJ2-5	-	TRBD2	CASSTGTSVLETQYF	TGCGCCAGCAGCACTGGGACTAGCGTTCTGGAGACCCAGTACTTC
TRBV30	TRBJ2-3	many	TRBD2	CAWSLAGASGDTQYF	TGTGCCTGGTCCCTAGCGGGGGCCTCAGGAGATACGCAGTATTTT
TRBV5-1	TRBJ2-7	many	-	CASSLAGDPKYEQYF	TGCGCCAGCAGCTTGGCCGGCGATCCCAAATACGAGCAGTACTTC
TRBV25-1	TRBJ2-2	-	TRBD1	CASSPSSGTGWNTGELFF	TGTGCCAGCAGCCCATCGTCCGGGACAGGGTGGAACACCGGGGAGCTGTTTTTT
TRBV18	TRBJ2-5	many	-	CASSPAREETQYF	TGTGCCAGCTCACCCGCCAGGGAAGAGACCCAGTACTTC
TRBV6-6	TRBJ2-5	many	TRBD2	CASSYPGTSGRTQYF	TGTGCCAGCAGTTACCCTGGGACTAGCGGACGGACCCAGTACTTC
TRBV12-3/TRBV12-4	TRBJ1-2	many	-	CASSLSSNYGYTF	TGTGCCAGCAGTTTAAGCTCTAACTATGGCTACACCTTC
TRBV6-1	TRBJ2-7	many	TRBD2	CASSYSRGEGGGYEQYF	TGTGCCAGCAGTTATTCACGGGGGGAGGGTGGCGGGTACGAGCAGTACTTC
TRBV5-1	TRBJ1-6	-	TRBD1	CASSPTPVGQSNSPLHF	TGCGCCAGCAGCCCAACCCCTGTGGGACAGTCTAATTCACCCCTCCACTTT
TRBV28	TRBJ2-7	many	TRBD1	CAIGQGPTYEQYF	TGTGCCATCGGACAGGGCCCCACCTACGAGCAGTACTTC
TRBV18	TRBJ2-7	few	-	CASSPPQGFNEQYF	TGTGCCAGCTCACCACCTCAAGGGTTTAACGAGCAGTACTTC
TRBV2	TRBJ2-7	many	-	CASSDQGGGEQYF	TGTGCCAGCAGTGATCAGGGTGGCGGCGAGCAGTACTTC
TRBV20-1	TRBJ2-3	-	-	CSATNSRGGADTQYF	TGCAGTGCTACCAACTCCAGGGGGGGCGCAGATACGCAGTATTTT
TRBV29-1	TRBJ2-5	few	-	CSVEEVAGARTQYF	TGCAGCGTTGAAGAGGTGGCCGGGGCTAGGACCCAGTACTTC